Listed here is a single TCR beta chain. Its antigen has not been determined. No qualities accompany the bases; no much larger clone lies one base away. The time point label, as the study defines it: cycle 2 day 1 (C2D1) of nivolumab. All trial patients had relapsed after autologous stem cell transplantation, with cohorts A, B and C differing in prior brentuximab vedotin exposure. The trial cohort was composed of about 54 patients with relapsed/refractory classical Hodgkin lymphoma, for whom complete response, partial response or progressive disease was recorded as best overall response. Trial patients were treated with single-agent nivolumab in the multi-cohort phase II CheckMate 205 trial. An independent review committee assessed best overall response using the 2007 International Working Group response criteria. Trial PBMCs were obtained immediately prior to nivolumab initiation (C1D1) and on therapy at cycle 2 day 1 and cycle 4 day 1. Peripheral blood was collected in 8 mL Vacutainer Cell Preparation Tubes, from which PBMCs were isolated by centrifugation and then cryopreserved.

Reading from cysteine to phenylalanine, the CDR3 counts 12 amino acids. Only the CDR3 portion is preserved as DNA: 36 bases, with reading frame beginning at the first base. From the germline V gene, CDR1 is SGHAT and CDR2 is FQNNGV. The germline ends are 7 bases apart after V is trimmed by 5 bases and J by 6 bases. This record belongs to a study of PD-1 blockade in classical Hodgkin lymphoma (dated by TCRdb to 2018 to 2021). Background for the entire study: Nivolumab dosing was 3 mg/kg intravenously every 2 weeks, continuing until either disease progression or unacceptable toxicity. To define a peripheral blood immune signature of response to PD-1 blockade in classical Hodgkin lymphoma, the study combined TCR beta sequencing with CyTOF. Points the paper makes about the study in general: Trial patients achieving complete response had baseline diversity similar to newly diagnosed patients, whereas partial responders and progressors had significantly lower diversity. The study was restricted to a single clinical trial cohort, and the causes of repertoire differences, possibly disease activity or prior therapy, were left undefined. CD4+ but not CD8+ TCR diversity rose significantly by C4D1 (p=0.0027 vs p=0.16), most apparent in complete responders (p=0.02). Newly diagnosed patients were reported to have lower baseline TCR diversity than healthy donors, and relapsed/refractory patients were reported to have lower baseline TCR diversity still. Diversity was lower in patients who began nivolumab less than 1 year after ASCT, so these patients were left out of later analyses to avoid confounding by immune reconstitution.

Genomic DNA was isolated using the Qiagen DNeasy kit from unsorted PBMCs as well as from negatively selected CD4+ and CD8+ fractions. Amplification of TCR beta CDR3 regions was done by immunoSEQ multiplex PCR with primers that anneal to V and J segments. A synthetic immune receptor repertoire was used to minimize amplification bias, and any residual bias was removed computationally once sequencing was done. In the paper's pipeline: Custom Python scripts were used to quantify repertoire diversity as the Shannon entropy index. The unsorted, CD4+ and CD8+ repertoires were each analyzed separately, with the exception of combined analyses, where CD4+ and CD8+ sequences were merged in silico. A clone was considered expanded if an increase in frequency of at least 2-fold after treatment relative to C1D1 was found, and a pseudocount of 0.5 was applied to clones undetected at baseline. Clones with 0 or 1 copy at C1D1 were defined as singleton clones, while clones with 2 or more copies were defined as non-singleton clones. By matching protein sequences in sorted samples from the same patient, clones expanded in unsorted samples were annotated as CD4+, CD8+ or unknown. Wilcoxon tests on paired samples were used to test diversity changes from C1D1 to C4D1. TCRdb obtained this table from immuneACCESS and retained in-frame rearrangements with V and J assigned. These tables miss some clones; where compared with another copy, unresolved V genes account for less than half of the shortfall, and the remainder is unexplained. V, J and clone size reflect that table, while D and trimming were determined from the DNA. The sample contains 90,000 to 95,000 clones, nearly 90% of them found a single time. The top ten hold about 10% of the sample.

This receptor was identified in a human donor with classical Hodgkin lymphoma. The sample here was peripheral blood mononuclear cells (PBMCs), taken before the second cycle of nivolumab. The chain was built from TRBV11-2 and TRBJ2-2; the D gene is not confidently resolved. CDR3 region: CASSPTSGELFF. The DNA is TGTGCCAGCAGCCCTACCTCCGGGGAGCTGTTTTTT.